This TCR beta chain is from a study of shared clonotypes between healthy human individuals. At the level of the study: Each donor's CD8 memory used one plate, CD8 naive two, each CD4 subset three.

Clones were sequenced by immunoSEQ multiplex PCR, and TCRdb holds only the in-frame ones, with some missing. The sample contains fewer than 1.4 million clones, about 84% of which appear only once. From germline, CDR1 is SGHDT and CDR2 YYEEEE. Trimming took 0 bases from V and 8 from J, leaving 21 bases between them. The CDR3 has 17 residues. Sequencing input: memory CD4+ T cells from PBMCs. Noted subset: CD45RA-negative fraction. This clonotype was obtained from a man aged 18-30 years in good health. Some clones in this sample may be carry-over from other donors' samples. The chain combines TRBV5-6 with TRBJ1-3; tentative D call: TRBD1 (6 bases). CDR3 in amino acids: CASSLAFWGGAGDTIYF. CDR3 sequence (DNA): TGTGCCAGCAGCTTGGCGTTCTGGGGGGGCGCAGGAGACACCATATATTTT.